This passage covers 13 T cell receptor beta chains from one sample sequenced in a study of cytomegalovirus exposure and HLA in healthy donors. Both 60 Vbeta primers and 13 Jbeta primers went into the PCR. Data came from immunoSEQ multiplex PCR; TCRdb stores just in-frame clones and leaves some out. With about 110,000 clones in the sample, the ten largest clones hold 6.8%. Sequenced material: PBMCs. Receptors originate from a man in his forties in good health and CMV-seropositive.

DNA of the CDR3: TGCGCCAGCAGCTCCGGGAGTTGGGAGACCCAGTACTTC. As protein: CASSSGSWETQYF. The chain couples TRBV5-1 to TRBJ2-5; D perhaps matches TRBD2 (6 bases). This CDR3 has 13 amino acids. Trimming removed 3 bases from V and 5 bases from J, with 11 bases in between. Germline CDR1 SGHRS, CDR2 YFSETQ. The full variable domain, with the rest looked up from reference TRBV5-1 and TRBJ2-5, is KAGVTQTPRYLIKTRGQQVTLSCSPISGHRSVSWYQQTPGQGLQFLFEYFSETQRNKGNFPGRFSGRQFSNSRSEMNVSTLELGDSALYLCASSSGSWETQYFGPGTRLLVL.

The chain couples TRBV11-2 to TRBJ1-5, with 9 bases lining up with TRBD1. CDR1 is SGHAT and CDR2 is FQNNGV in the germline V gene. Trimming took 2 bases from V and 1 from J; bases not matched to a gene: 12. The CDR3 has 19 amino acids. Written as DNA, the CDR3 is TGTGCCAGCAGCTTACTTCCGGGACAGGGAACGGGAAGCAATCAGCCCCAGCATTTT. Its translation is CASSLLPGQGTGSNQPQHF.

This chain connects TRBV27 to TRBJ2-3, with 12 bases lining up with TRBD2. Germline-derived CDR1 and CDR2 are MNHEY and SMNVEV (reference sequence). Trimming at V came to 7 bases and at J to 7 bases, leaving 3 bases not matched to a gene. CDR3 length: 13 amino acids. The DNA for the CDR3 is TGTGCCAGCAAACTAGCGGGAGGCAATACGCAGTATTTT. It specifies CASKLAGGNTQYF.

The gene calls are TRBV10-2 and TRBJ2-2, with TRBD2 matching over 8 bases. CDR1 and CDR2 (germline): WSHSY, SAAADI. CDR3 length equals 15 residues. Trimming at V came to 2 bases and at J to 6 bases, leaving 5 bases not matched to a gene. The CDR3 sequence is CASSETAGAPGELFF. For the CDR3, the DNA is TGCGCCAGCAGTGAGACAGCGGGAGCCCCCGGGGAGCTGTTTTTT.

V usage is TRBV2 and J usage is TRBJ1-2, with 7 bases matching TRBD1. CDR3 length: 14 amino acids. Germline V gene sequence: CDR1 SNHLY, CDR2 FYNNEI. Losses at the gene ends were 2 bases for V and 7 bases for J; bases not matched to a gene: 7. CDR3 bases: TGTGCCAGCAGTGAACAGGGGGGTCTCCTTGGCTACACCTTC. As protein: CASSEQGGLLGYTF.

This chain joins TRBV7-3 and TRBJ2-4; D may be TRBD2 (6 bases). The V end was cut by 2 bases, the J end by 1 base, with 6 bases between. In germline, CDR1 is SGHTA, CDR2 FQGTGA. There are 14 residues in the CDR3. The CDR3 sequence: CASSLGGAKNIQYF. The DNA for the CDR3 is TGTGCCAGCAGCTTAGGGGGGGCCAAAAACATTCAGTACTTC.

The chain recombines TRBV29-1 with TRBJ2-7; D ambiguous. The germline gives CDR1 SQVTM, CDR2 ANQGSEA. Trimming took off 3 bases at V and 0 bases at J, with 6 bases between the two ends. The CDR3 extends over 12 amino acids. The CDR3 sequence is CSVEASSYEQYF. The CDR3 nucleotides are TGCAGCGTTGAGGCCAGCTCCTACGAGCAGTACTTC.

This chain links TRBV5-1 with TRBJ2-4; possibly TRBD2 for D (5 bases). The V end lost 2 bases, the J end lost 8 bases, and 14 bases lay between the germline ends. Germline V gives CDR1 SGHRS, CDR2 YFSETQ. The CDR3 runs to 14 residues. The DNA of the CDR3 is TGCGCCAGCAGCTTAGGTCTCTTGCGGGACATTCAGTACTTC. Its translation is CASSLGLLRDIQYF.

The V gene is TRBV7-2, the J gene TRBJ2-7; 7 bases map to TRBD2. In germline, CDR1 is SGHTA, CDR2 FQGNSA. V was clipped by 4 bases and J by 3 bases; unmatched bases: 9. The CDR3 has 15 residues. The CDR3 protein is CASSSAASGYYEQYF. The CDR3 DNA is TGTGCCAGCAGCTCGGCGGCTAGCGGATACTACGAGCAGTACTTC.

J is TRBJ2-7 and V is TRBV11-3; D might be TRBD2 (6 bases). Trimming cost V 5 bases and J 4 bases, with 9 bases left between them. CDR3 length equals 12 residues. Germline CDR1 and CDR2: SGHNT and YENEEA. The CDR3 nucleotides are TGTGCCAGCAGCACCAGCGGGTACGAGCAGTACTTC. Protein sequence: CASSTSGYEQYF.

The genes are TRBV14 and TRBJ1-1, with a tentative D call TRBD1 (6 bases). Germline CDR1 reads SGHDN; CDR2 reads FVKESK. V was shortened by 0 bases and J by 5 bases, with 13 bases between the two germline ends. This CDR3 region has 15 residues. This chain's CDR3 is CASSQEWGRRTEAFF. CDR3 in DNA: TGTGCCAGCAGCCAAGAATGGGGGCGGAGAACTGAAGCTTTCTTT.

The rearrangement links TRBV7-3 to TRBJ2-5; the match to TRBD2 covers 9 bases. Germline CDR1 and CDR2: SGHTA and FQGTGA. Unmatched junction bases numbered 8, after V lost 2 bases and J lost 4 bases. This CDR3 spans 16 amino acids. The CDR3 protein is CASSLYPSGNLETQYF. In DNA, the CDR3 is TGTGCCAGCAGCTTATACCCTAGCGGGAATCTAGAGACCCAGTACTTC. Supplemented by reference TRBV7-3 and TRBJ2-5, the full variable domain reads GAGVSQTPSNKVTEKGKYVELRCDPISGHTALYWYRQSLGQGPEFLIYFQGTGAADDSGLPNDRFFAVRPEGSVSTLKIQRTERGDSAVYLCASSLYPSGNLETQYFGPGTRLLVL.

The chain recombines TRBV28 with TRBJ1-1; D is possibly TRBD1 (5 bases). The V gene's germline CDR1 is MDHEN and CDR2 SYDVKM. The CDR3 consists of 13 residues. Trimming took 6 bases from V and 2 from J, leaving 10 bases between them. The CDR3 DNA reads TGTGCCAGCAGAGACGACAGAAACACTGAAGCTTTCTTT. Its protein is CASRDDRNTEAFF.